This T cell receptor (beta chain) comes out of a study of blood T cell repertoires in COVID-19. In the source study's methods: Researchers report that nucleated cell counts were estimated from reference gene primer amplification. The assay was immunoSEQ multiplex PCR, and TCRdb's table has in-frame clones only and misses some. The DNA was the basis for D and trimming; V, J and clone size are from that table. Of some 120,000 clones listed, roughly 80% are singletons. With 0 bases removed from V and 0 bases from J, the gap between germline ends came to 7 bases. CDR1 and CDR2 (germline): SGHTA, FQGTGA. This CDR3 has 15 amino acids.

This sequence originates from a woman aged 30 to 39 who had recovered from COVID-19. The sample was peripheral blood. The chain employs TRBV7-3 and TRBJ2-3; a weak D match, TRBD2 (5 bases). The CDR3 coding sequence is TGTGCCAGCAGCTTAACGGGCGGGAGCACAGATACGCAGTATTTT. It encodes CASSLTGGSTDTQYF. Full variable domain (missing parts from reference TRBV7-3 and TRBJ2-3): GAGVSQTPSNKVTEKGKYVELRCDPISGHTALYWYRQSLGQGPEFLIYFQGTGAADDSGLPNDRFFAVRPEGSVSTLKIQRTERGDSAVYLCASSLTGGSTDTQYFGPGTRLTVL.